This is a list of T cell receptor beta chains from one sample in a study of cytomegalovirus exposure and HLA in healthy donors. Here immunoSEQ multiplex PCR was the method, and the copy in TCRdb shows in-frame clones only, minus some. This table holds some 160,000 clones, roughly 80% found once. The sequencing input was PBMCs. The receptors stem from a boy aged 2 to 10 in good health and CMV-seronegative. Each CDR3 is given with its conserved first and last residue. Fields, in order: D gene, J gene, V gene, CDR3 DNA, CDR3 protein. The D gene is left open where the match is weak.

- TRBJ1-1 TRBV30 TGTGCCTGGACCGCCGACGGGGGGAACACTGAAGCTTTCTTT CAWTADGGNTEAFF
TRBD2 TRBJ2-7 TRBV5-4 TGTGCCAGCAGCCTCGCGGGAGGGATGGGCTACGAGCAGTACTTC CASSLAGGMGYEQYF
- TRBJ1-1 TRBV4-3 TGCGCCAGCAGCCATTTTAGCGGCAGGGTTTTAGGGACTGAAGCTTTCTTT CASSHFSGRVLGTEAFF
TRBD2 TRBJ2-2 TRBV5-1 TGCGCCAGCAGCACTCCGGGACTAGCGTCCGCCGGGGAGCTGTTTTTT CASSTPGLASAGELFF
- TRBJ1-5 TRBV7-9 TGTTCCAGCAGCTTATACGGCGGTGTGAGCAATCAGCCCCAGCATTTT CSSSLYGGVSNQPQHF
- TRBJ1-1 TRBV4-2 TGTGCCAGCAGCCCTATCGAGGGCGCTGAAGCTTTCTTT CASSPIEGAEAFF
- TRBJ2-2 TRBV10-1 TGCGCCAGCAGTGAGTCAGGCCCGGGTTCCGCCGGGGAGCTGTTTTTT CASSESGPGSAGELFF
TRBD1 TRBJ2-5 TRBV5-6 TGTGCCAGCAGCTTGGCCTGGGACAGGGTCGGAGGGACCCAGTACTTC CASSLAWDRVGGTQYF
TRBD1 TRBJ1-2 TRBV5-4 TGTGCCAGCAGCGTCAAGACAGGGGACTATGGCTACACCTTC CASSVKTGDYGYTF
- TRBJ1-4 TRBV27 TGTGCCAGCAGTGCGGGGGGGTTTCCTAATGAAAAACTGTTTTTT CASSAGGFPNEKLFF
TRBD1 TRBJ1-1 TRBV7-8 TGTGCCAGCAGCCGTTACAGGGGGCCCCAGAGGACTGAAGCTTTCTTT CASSRYRGPQRTEAFF